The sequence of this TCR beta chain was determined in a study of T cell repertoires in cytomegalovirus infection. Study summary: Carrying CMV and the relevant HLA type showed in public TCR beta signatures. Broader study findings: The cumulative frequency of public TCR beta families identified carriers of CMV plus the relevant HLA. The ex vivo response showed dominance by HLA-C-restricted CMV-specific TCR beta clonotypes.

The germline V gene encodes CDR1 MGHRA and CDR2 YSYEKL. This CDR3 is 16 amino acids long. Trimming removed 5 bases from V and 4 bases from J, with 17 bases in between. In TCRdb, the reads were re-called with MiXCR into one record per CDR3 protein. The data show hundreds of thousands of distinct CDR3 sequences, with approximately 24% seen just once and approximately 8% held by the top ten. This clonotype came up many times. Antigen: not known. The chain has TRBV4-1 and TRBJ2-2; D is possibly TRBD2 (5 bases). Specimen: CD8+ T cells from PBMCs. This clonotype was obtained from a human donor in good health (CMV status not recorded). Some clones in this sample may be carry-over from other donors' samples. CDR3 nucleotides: TGCGCCAGCAGCGATTACTTAAGCGGTTCCACCGGGGAGCTGTTTTTT. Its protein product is CASSDYLSGSTGELFF.